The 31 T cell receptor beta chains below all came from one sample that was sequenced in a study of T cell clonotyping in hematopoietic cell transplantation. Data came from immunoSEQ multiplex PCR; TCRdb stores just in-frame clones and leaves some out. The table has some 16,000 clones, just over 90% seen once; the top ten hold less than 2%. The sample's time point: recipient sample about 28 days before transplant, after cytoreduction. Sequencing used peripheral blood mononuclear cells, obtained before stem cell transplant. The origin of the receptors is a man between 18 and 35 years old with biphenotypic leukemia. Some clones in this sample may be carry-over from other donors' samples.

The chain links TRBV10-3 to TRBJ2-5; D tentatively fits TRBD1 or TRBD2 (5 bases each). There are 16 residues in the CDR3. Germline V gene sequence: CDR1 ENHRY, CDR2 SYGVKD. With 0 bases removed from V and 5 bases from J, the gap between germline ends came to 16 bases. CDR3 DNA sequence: TGTGCCATCAGTGAGTCGGTACCGGGACGCGGGGAGACCCAGTACTTC. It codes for CAISESVPGRGETQYF.

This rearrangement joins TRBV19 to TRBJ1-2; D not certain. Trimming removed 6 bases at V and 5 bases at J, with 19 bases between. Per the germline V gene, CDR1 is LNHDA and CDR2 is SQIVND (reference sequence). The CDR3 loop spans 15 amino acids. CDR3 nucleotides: TGTGCCAGTAGCTTACAACGGGCCTGGCGGTATGGCTACACCTTC. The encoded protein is CASSLQRAWRYGYTF. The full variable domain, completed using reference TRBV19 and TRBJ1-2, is DGGITQSPKYLFRKEGQNVTLSCEQNLNHDAMYWYRQDPGQGLRLIYYSQIVNDFQKGDIAEGYSVSREKKESFPLTVTSAQKNPTAFYLCASSLQRAWRYGYTFGSGTRLTVV.

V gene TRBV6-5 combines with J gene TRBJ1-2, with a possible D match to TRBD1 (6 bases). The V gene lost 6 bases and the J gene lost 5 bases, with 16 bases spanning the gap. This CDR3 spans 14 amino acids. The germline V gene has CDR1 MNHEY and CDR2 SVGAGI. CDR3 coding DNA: TGTGCCAGCAGATCCCAGGGCCAGGGGTATGGCTACACCTTC. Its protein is CASRSQGQGYGYTF.

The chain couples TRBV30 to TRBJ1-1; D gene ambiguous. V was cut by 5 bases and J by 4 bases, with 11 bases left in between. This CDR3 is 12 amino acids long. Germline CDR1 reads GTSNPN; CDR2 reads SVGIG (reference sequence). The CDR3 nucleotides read TGTGCCTGGCAAGCTTTAGGCACTGAAGCTTTCTTT. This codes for CAWQALGTEAFF. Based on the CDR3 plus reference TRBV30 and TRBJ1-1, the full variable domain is SQTIHQWPATLVQPVGSPLSLECTVEGTSNPNLYWYRQAAGRGLQLLFYSVGIGQISSEVPQNLSASRPQDRQFILSSKKLLLSDSGFYLCAWQALGTEAFFGQGTRLTVV.

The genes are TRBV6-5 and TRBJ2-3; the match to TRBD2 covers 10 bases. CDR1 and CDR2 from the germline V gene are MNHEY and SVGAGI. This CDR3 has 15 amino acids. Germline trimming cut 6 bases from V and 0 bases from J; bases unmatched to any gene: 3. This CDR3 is CASRPSGRSTDTQYF. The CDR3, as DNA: TGTGCCAGCAGACCTAGCGGGAGAAGCACAGATACGCAGTATTTT.

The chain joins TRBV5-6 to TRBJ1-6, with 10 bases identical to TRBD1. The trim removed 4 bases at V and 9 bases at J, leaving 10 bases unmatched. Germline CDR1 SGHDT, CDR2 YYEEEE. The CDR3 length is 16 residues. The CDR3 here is CASSQWTGGRVSPLHF. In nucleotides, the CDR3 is TGTGCCAGCAGCCAATGGACAGGGGGAAGGGTTTCACCCCTCCACTTT.

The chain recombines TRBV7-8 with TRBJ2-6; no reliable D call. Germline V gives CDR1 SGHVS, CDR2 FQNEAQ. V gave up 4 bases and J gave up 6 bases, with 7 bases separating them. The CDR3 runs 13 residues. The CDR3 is CASSYDMANVLTF. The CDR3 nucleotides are TGTGCCAGCAGCTACGACATGGCCAACGTCCTGACTTTC.

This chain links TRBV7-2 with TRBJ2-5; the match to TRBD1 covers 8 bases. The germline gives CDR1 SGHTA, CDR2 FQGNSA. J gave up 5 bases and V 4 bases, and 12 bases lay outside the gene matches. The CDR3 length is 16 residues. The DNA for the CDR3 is TGTGCCAGCAGCTCCTCACCCGGGACAGGCCTGGAGACCCAGTACTTC. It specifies CASSSSPGTGLETQYF.

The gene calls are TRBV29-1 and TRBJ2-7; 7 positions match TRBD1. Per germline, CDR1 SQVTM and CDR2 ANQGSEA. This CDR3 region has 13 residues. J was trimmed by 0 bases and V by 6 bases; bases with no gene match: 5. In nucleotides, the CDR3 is TGCAGCGTGACCGGGACAGCCTCCTACGAGCAGTACTTC. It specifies CSVTGTASYEQYF.

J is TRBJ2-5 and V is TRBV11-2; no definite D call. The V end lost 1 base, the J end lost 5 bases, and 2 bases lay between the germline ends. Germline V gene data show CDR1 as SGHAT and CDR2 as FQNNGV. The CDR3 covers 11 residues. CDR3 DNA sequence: TGTGCCAGCAGCTTAGGGGAGACCCAGTACTTC. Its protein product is CASSLGETQYF.

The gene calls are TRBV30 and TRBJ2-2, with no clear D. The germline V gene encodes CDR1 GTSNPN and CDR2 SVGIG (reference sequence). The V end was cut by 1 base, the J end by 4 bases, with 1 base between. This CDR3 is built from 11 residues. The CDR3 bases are TGTGCCTGGAGTGCCACCGGGGAGCTGTTTTTT. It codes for CAWSATGELFF.

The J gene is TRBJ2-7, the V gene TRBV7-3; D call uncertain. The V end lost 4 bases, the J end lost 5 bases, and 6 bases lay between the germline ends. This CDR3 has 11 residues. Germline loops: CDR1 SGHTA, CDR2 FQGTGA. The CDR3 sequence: CASSSFDEQYF. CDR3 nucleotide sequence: TGTGCCAGCAGCTCTTTTGACGAGCAGTACTTC.

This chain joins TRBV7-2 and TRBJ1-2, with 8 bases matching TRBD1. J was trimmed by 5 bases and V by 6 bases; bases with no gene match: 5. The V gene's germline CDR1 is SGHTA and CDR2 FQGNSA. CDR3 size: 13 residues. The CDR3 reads CASRLQGDYGYTF. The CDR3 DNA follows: TGTGCCAGCAGATTACAGGGGGATTATGGCTACACCTTC.

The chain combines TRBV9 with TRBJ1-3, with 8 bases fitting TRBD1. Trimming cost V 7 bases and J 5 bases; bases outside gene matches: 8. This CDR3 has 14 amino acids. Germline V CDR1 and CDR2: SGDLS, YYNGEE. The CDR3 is CASSKTGDRNTIYF. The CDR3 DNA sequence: TGTGCCAGCTCCAAGACAGGGGACAGAAACACCATATATTTT. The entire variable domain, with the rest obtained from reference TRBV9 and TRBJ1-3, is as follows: DSGVTQTPKHLITATGQRVTLRCSPRSGDLSVYWYQQSLDQGLQFLIQYYNGEERAKGNILERFSAQQFPDLHSELNLSSLELGDSALYFCASSKTGDRNTIYFGEGSWLTVV.

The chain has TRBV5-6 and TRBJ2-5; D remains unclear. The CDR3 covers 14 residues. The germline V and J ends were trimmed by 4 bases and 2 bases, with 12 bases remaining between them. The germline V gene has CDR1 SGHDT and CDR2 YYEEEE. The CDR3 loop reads CASSVRAGQETQYF. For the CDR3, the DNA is TGTGCCAGCAGCGTCCGCGCCGGGCAAGAGACCCAGTACTTC.

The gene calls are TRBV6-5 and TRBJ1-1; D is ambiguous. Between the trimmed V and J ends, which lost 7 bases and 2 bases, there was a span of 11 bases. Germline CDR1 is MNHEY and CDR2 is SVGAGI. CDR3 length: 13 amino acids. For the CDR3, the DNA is TGTGCCAGCACCCGGAAGAGAAACACTGAAGCTTTCTTT. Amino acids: CASTRKRNTEAFF.

CDR3 protein: CASSLAGGTDTQYF. The CDR3, as DNA: TGTGCCAGCAGCTTAGCAGGGGGGACAGATACGCAGTATTTT. This chain links TRBV7-2 with TRBJ2-3, with D possibly being TRBD1 or TRBD2 (6 bases each). Trimming removed 0 bases from V and 3 bases from J, with 7 bases in between. The CDR3 length is 14 residues. Germline CDR1 SGHTA, CDR2 FQGNSA. The full variable domain, completed using reference TRBV7-2 and TRBJ2-3, is GAGVSQSPSNKVTEKGKDVELRCDPISGHTALYWYRQSLGQGLEFLIYFQGNSAPDKSGLPSDRFSAERTGGSVSTLTIQRTQQEDSAVYLCASSLAGGTDTQYFGPGTRLTVL.

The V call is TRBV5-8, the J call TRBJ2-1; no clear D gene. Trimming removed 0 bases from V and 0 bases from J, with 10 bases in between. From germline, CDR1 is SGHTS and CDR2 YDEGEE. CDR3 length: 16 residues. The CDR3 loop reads CASSLVRQTSYNEQFF. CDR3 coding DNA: TGTGCCAGCAGCTTGGTTCGCCAGACCTCCTACAATGAGCAGTTCTTC.

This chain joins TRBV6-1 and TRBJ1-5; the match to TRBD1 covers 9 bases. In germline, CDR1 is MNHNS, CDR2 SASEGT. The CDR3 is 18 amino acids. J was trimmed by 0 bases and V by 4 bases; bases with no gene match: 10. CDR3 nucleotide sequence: TGTGCCAGCAGTGGATACAGGACAGGGGAAGCTAGCAATCAGCCCCAGCATTTT. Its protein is CASSGYRTGEASNQPQHF.

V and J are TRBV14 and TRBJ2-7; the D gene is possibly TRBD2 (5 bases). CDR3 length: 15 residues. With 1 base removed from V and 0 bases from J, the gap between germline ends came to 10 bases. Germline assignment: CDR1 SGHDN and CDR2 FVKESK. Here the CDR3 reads CASSQVRGPSYEQYF. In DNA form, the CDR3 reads TGTGCCAGCAGCCAAGTCCGGGGTCCCTCCTACGAGCAGTACTTC.

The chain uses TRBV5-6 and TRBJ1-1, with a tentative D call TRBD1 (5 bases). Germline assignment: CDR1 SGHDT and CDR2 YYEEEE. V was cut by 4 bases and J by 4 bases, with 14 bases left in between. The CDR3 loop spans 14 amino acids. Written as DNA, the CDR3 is TGTGCCAGCAGCCCGGGTAGAGGGACCACTGAAGCTTTCTTT. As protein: CASSPGRGTTEAFF.

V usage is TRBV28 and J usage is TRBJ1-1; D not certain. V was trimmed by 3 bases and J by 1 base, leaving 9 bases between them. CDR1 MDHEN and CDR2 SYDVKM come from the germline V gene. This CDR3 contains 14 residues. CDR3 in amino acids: CASSFLFGNTEAFF. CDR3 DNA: TGTGCCAGCAGTTTCCTTTTCGGGAACACTGAAGCTTTCTTT.

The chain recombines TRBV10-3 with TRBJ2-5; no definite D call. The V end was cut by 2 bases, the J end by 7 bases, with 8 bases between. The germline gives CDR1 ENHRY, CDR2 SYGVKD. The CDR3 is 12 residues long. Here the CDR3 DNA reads TGTGCCATCAGTGAGAACCAGAGGACCCAGTACTTC. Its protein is CAISENQRTQYF.

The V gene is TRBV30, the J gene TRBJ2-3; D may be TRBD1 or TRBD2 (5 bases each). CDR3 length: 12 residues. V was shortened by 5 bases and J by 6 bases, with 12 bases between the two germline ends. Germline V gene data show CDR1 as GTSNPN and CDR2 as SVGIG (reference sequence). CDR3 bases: TGTGCCTGGGGGGCCTCGGGGGATACGCAGTATTTT. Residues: CAWGASGDTQYF.

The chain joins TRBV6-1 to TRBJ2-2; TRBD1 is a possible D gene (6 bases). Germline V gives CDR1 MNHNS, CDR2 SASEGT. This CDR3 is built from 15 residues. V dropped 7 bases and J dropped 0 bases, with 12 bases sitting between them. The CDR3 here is CASIKGTSNTGELFF. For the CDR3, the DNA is TGTGCCAGCATTAAGGGGACATCGAACACCGGGGAGCTGTTTTTT.

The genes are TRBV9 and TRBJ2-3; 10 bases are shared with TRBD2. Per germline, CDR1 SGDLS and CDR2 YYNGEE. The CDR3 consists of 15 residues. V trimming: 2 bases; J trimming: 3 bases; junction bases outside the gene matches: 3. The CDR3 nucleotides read TGTGCCAGCAGCGTTACTAGCGGGGTGACAGATACGCAGTATTTT. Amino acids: CASSVTSGVTDTQYF.

In DNA form, the CDR3 reads TGCAGTGCTCTTTTGGTGCGTACGCAGTATTTT. This codes for CSALLVRTQYF. V gene TRBV20-1 combines with J gene TRBJ2-3, with D hard to call. Trimming removed 5 bases at V and 8 bases at J, with 11 bases between. The germline V gene has CDR1 DFQATT and CDR2 SNEGSKA (reference sequence). The CDR3 spans 11 residues.

The CDR3 spells CAWSGYSQETQYF. As DNA, the CDR3 is TGTGCCTGGAGTGGGTACAGCCAAGAGACCCAGTACTTC. This chain joins TRBV30 and TRBJ2-5; D remains ambiguous. The CDR3 is 13 residues long. The germline V gene encodes CDR1 GTSNPN and CDR2 SVGIG (reference sequence). V lost 1 base and J lost 1, with 7 bases in between.

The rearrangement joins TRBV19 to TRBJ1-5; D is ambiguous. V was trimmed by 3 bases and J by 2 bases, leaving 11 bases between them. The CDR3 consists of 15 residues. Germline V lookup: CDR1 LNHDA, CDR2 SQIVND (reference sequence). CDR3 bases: TGTGCCAGTAGTATCCAGGTTGGTGGCAATCAGCCCCAGCATTTT. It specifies CASSIQVGGNQPQHF.

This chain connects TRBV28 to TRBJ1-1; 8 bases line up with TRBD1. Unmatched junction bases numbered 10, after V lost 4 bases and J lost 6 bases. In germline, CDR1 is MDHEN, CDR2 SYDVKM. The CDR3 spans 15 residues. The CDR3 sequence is CASSSPQGASPEAFF. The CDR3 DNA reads TGTGCCAGCAGTTCCCCTCAGGGGGCCAGCCCTGAAGCTTTCTTT.

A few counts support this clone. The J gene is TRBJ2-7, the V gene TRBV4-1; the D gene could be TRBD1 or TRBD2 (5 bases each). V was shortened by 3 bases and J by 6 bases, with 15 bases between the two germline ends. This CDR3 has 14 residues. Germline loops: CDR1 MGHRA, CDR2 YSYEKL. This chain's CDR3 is CASSHGLGEREQYF. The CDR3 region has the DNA TGCGCCAGCAGCCATGGGTTGGGGGAGCGCGAGCAGTACTTC.